Included here is one TCR beta chain sequence, with context. Original data processing: Estimation of nucleated cell counts was performed using reference gene primer amplification. Only in-frame clones appear in the TCRdb table, and some are missing; sequencing was by immunoSEQ multiplex PCR. V and J calls and clone size are copied from that table; D and trimming were computed from the DNA. The sample consists of about 200,000 clones, 81% of them appearing once. This sample is part of a study of blood T cell repertoires in COVID-19. Study as a whole: COVID-19 samples from acute and convalescent phases originated in the United States, Italy and Spain. The cDNA or gDNA used as material had been derived from T cells, B-cell-depleted T cells, or PBMCs.

The length of the CDR3 is 14 residues. The germline V gene has CDR1 MDHEN and CDR2 SYDVKM. The V end lost 2 bases, the J end lost 2 bases, and 10 bases lay between the germline ends. Recruitment covered fewer than 25 US areas and drew participants whose ages spanned roughly 18 to 100 years. The V gene is TRBV28, the J gene TRBJ2-7, with D perhaps matching TRBD2 (5 bases). The sample taken for sequencing was PBMCs or T cells enriched from blood (not recorded which). The receptor's source is a woman between 50 and 59 years old with acute COVID-19. The CDR3, as DNA: TGTGCCAGCAGTTTAGAGGGCACCCCCTACGAGCAGTACTTC. It is translated as CASSLEGTPYEQYF.